The 27 T cell receptor beta chains in this list originate from one sample, sequenced in a study of blood T cell repertoires in COVID-19 (dated by TCRdb to the early 2020s). The library came from the immunoSEQ multiplex PCR assay. The source is immuneACCESS, and TCRdb retained only in-frame sequences with V and J called. Part of the clones is not carried over; for the studies checked, unresolved V genes explain less than half of this, and the remainder is unexplained. This sample gives some 340,000 clones in total; around 87% of them show up just once. The ten top clones hold roughly 5% of the sample. Sequencing input: PBMCs or T cells enriched from blood (not recorded which). These receptors all come from a woman in her twenties or thirties who had recovered from COVID-19.

The rearrangement joins TRBV18 to TRBJ2-7; D gene unclear. The germline gives CDR1 KGHSH, CDR2 LQKENI. The ends were cut back, 3 bases at V and 4 bases at J, with 10 bases in the middle. This CDR3 is built from 13 residues. The CDR3 DNA reads as TGTGCCAGCTCACCGAACTCAGGTTACGAGCAGTACTTC. This translates into CASSPNSGYEQYF.

J is TRBJ1-3 and V is TRBV7-9; perhaps TRBD1 as D (5 bases). V was shortened by 3 bases and J by 0 bases, with 15 bases between the two germline ends. This CDR3 spans 17 amino acids. Germline V gene lookup returns CDR1 SEHNR and CDR2 FQNEAQ (reference sequence). The CDR3 region has the DNA TGTGCCAGCAGCTTTGGAGGAGGGGTCCCCTCTGGAAACACCATATATTTT. Translation gives CASSFGGGVPSGNTIYF.

The chain carries TRBV4-3 and TRBJ1-2; a weak D match, TRBD1 (5 bases). The CDR3 has 17 amino acids. Germline CDR1 is LGHNA and CDR2 is YSLEER. The V end was cut by 1 base, the J end by 5 bases, with 20 bases between. CDR3 residues: CASSQGRHWFGAYGYTF. The DNA of the CDR3 is TGCGCCAGCAGCCAAGGCCGCCACTGGTTTGGGGCTTATGGCTACACCTTC.

V and J are TRBV2 and TRBJ2-3; maybe TRBD2 (6 bases). V lost 11 bases and J 3 bases, leaving 15 bases between the germline ends. Germline lookup yields CDR1 SNHLY and CDR2 FYNNEI. This CDR3 is 13 amino acids long. The CDR3 loop is CAASGEITDTQYF. CDR3 sequence (DNA): TGTGCCGCTTCGGGGGAGATTACAGATACGCAGTATTTT.

This chain joins TRBV19 and TRBJ1-1, with TRBD1 matching 7 bases. The ends lost 5 bases at V and 1 base at J; junction bases unmatched: 10. The CDR3 length is 16 residues. CDR1 LNHDA and CDR2 SQIVND come from the germline V gene (reference sequence). The CDR3 loop is CASSRSMGQTNTEAFF. DNA for the CDR3: TGTGCCAGTAGTCGATCAATGGGACAGACGAACACTGAAGCTTTCTTT.

In DNA, the CDR3 is TGTGCCAGCAGTACGGGACTGGCCCCCTTGAGTACAGATACGCAGTATTTT. Amino acid sequence: CASSTGLAPLSTDTQYF. The chain carries TRBV2 and TRBJ2-3; possible D gene TRBD2, 6 bases. The CDR3 is made up of 17 amino acids. Trimming cost V 5 bases and J 3 bases, with 21 bases left between them. CDR1 is SNHLY and CDR2 is FYNNEI in the germline V gene.

This rearrangement joins TRBV7-8 to TRBJ2-7; 9 nucleotides agree with TRBD2. The V gene end was trimmed by 1 base and the J gene end by 6 bases; junction bases not matched to a gene: 7. The CDR3 runs to 15 residues. CDR1 is SGHVS, CDR2 FQNEAQ, per germline. This CDR3 is CASSLGLAGPLEQYF. The CDR3 bases are TGTGCCAGCAGCTTAGGGCTAGCGGGGCCGCTCGAGCAGTACTTC.

V is TRBV27 and J is TRBJ2-7; D unresolved. This CDR3 is built from 15 residues. Between the trimmed V and J ends, which lost 0 bases and 4 bases, there was a span of 13 bases. Germline V gene sequence: CDR1 MNHEY, CDR2 SMNVEV (reference sequence). DNA for the CDR3: TGTGCCAGCAGTTTATCGCCCCCAGACTCTTACGAGCAGTACTTC. Its translation: CASSLSPPDSYEQYF.

The table lists this clone with a count of one. One end of the junction does not line up with germline, which may come from a read error. The V call is TRBV27, the J call TRBJ1-1, with 7 bases that match TRBD1. CDR1 is MNHEY, CDR2 SMNVEV, per germline (reference sequence). The CDR3 contains 15 residues. CDR3 sequence reads: CASSVSGGLNTEAFF. The CDR3 nucleotides are TGTGCCAGCAGTGTATCAGGGGGTCTGAACACTGAAGCTTTCTTT.

The chain combines TRBV7-2 with TRBJ1-3, with D uncertain. This CDR3 is built from 13 residues. Germline loops: CDR1 SGHTA, CDR2 FQGNSA. V dropped 1 base and J dropped 2 bases, with 3 bases sitting between them. CDR3 protein: CASSLGTGNTIYF. The CDR3, as DNA: TGTGCCAGCAGCTTAGGTACTGGAAACACCATATATTTT.

The chain has TRBV19 and TRBJ2-5; 8 bases are a match to TRBD2. Germline V gene data show CDR1 as LNHDA and CDR2 as SQIVND (reference sequence). The trim removed 9 bases at V and 5 bases at J, leaving 5 bases unmatched. The CDR3 runs 12 residues. The CDR3 sequence: CASARGGETQYF. In nucleotides, the CDR3 is TGTGCCAGCGCCCGCGGGGGGGAGACCCAGTACTTC.

This chain joins TRBV4-3 and TRBJ1-4, with 11 bases fitting TRBD1. The CDR3 spans 16 residues. CDR1 is LGHNA and CDR2 is YSLEER in the germline V gene. With V trimmed by 4 bases and J by 6 bases, 7 bases remained unmatched. The CDR3 loop reads CASSRGLGQGDEKLFF. CDR3 nucleotides: TGCGCCAGCAGCCGAGGGTTGGGACAGGGGGATGAAAAACTGTTTTTT.

The chain joins TRBV20-1 to TRBJ2-3; D gene ambiguous. Deletions cut 2 bases from V and 5 bases from J, with 5 bases between. Germline V gene lookup returns CDR1 DFQATT and CDR2 SNEGSKA (reference sequence). The CDR3 consists of 11 residues. CDR3 DNA sequence: TGCAGTGCTAGACCATTAGATACGCAGTATTTT. It yields the protein CSARPLDTQYF.

On this clone itself: Other DNA sequences within the sample encode an identical CDR3. The V call is TRBV2, the J call TRBJ1-2; 8 bases agree with TRBD1. CDR3 length equals 13 residues. Germline V gene lookup returns CDR1 SNHLY and CDR2 FYNNEI. Trimming cost V 4 bases and J 4 bases; bases outside gene matches: 2. The CDR3 region has the DNA TGTGCCAGCAGTGCTGGACAGGGCTATGGCTACACCTTC. It encodes CASSAGQGYGYTF.

The V and J genes are TRBV2 and TRBJ2-7, with 7 positions matching TRBD1. After removal of 9 bases from V and 3 bases from J, the junction contained 5 bases not matched to a gene. From germline, CDR1 is SNHLY and CDR2 FYNNEI. This CDR3 is 12 amino acids long. CDR3 protein: CASQGVGYEQYF. The CDR3 coding sequence is TGTGCCAGTCAGGGGGTGGGCTACGAGCAGTACTTC.

V and J are TRBV11-3 and TRBJ2-1, with a possible D match to TRBD1 (6 bases). The CDR3 consists of 14 residues. Germline CDR1 and CDR2: SGHNT and YENEEA. V was cut by 4 bases and J by 4 bases, with 11 bases left in between. CDR3 coding DNA: TGTGCCAGCAGCTCGGGACACACTTACAATGAGCAGTTCTTC. Translating gives CASSSGHTYNEQFF.

This sequence joins TRBV30 and TRBJ2-3; 9 bases fit TRBD2. Germline CDR1 is GTSNPN and CDR2 is SVGIG (reference sequence). The CDR3 sequence is 14 residues long. The trim removed 2 bases at V and 4 bases at J, leaving 4 bases unmatched. The DNA for the CDR3 is TGTGCCTGGAGTCGCGGGGGGGGTGCAGATACGCAGTATTTT. Translated, it gives CAWSRGGGADTQYF.

The chain's CDR3 is CASKGEGSSPLHF. The CDR3 nucleotides are TGCGCCAGCAAGGGTGAGGGCTCGTCACCCCTCCACTTT. This chain connects TRBV5-1 to TRBJ1-6; D unresolved. Trimming removed 6 bases at V and 10 bases at J, with 14 bases between. The germline V gene has CDR1 SGHRS and CDR2 YFSETQ. There are 13 residues in the CDR3.

The rearrangement joins TRBV20-1 to TRBJ2-3; D unclear. The CDR3 runs 11 residues. The V end was cut by 0 bases, the J end by 6 bases, with 4 bases between. The germline CDR1 and CDR2 sequences are DFQATT and SNEGSKA (reference sequence). CDR3 DNA sequence: TGCAGTGCTAGAGACTATGATACGCAGTATTTT. As protein: CSARDYDTQYF.

The chain recombines TRBV4-2 with TRBJ1-6, with D possibly TRBD1 on 5 matching bases. The germline V gene has CDR1 LGHNA and CDR2 YNFKEQ. This CDR3 has 16 amino acids. V lost 2 bases to trimming and J lost 9 bases, with 17 bases between them. CDR3 sequence reads: CASSQKDRTPVSPLHF. The CDR3 coding sequence is TGTGCCAGCAGCCAAAAAGACAGAACCCCCGTTTCACCCCTCCACTTT.

CDR3 in DNA: TGTGCCAGCAGCTTTCGGGGGGAGCAGGTAGGCTCACCCCTCCACTTT. Translating gives CASSFRGEQVGSPLHF. This chain uses TRBV28 with TRBJ1-6; TRBD1 is a possible D gene (5 bases). CDR1 and CDR2 from the germline V gene are MDHEN and SYDVKM. There are 16 residues in the CDR3. V lost 6 bases, J lost 10 bases, and 22 bases lay in between.

The chain couples TRBV30 to TRBJ1-6; TRBD1 matches at 7 bases. Trimming at V came to 3 bases and at J to 7 bases, leaving 15 bases not matched to a gene. The CDR3 has 17 residues. From germline, CDR1 is GTSNPN and CDR2 SVGIG (reference sequence). The CDR3 loop reads CAWRSSVRGPRNSPLHF. The CDR3 nucleotides read TGTGCCTGGAGATCCAGTGTAAGGGGGCCGAGGAATTCACCCCTCCACTTT.

The chain employs TRBV6-1 and TRBJ1-5, with TRBD1 matching over 7 bases. This CDR3 region has 13 residues. The V gene's germline CDR1 is MNHNS and CDR2 SASEGT. The V segment lost 2 bases and the J segment 9 bases; nucleotides outside the gene matches: 4. This CDR3 reads CASSESQGVPQHF. For the CDR3, the DNA is TGTGCCAGCAGTGAAAGCCAGGGGGTGCCCCAGCATTTT.

V is TRBV6-1 and J is TRBJ1-2; a weak D match, TRBD1 (6 bases). The CDR3 loop spans 18 amino acids. Trimming stripped 0 bases from V and 7 bases from J, with 24 bases between. Looked up from germline, CDR1 is MNHNS and CDR2 is SASEGT. For the CDR3, the DNA is TGTGCCAGCAGTGAAGCGCGACAGGTTGGTGTAAAAAGGCCTGGCTACACCTTC. Its translation is CASSEARQVGVKRPGYTF.

The chain uses TRBV5-6 and TRBJ1-6; D not resolved. CDR3 length: 17 residues. The V gene's germline CDR1 is SGHDT and CDR2 YYEEEE. V lost 0 bases and J 0 bases, leaving 10 bases between the germline ends. CDR3 sequence reads: CASSLVGSSSYNSPLHF. The DNA for the CDR3 is TGTGCCAGCAGCTTGGTGGGTTCTAGCTCCTATAATTCACCCCTCCACTTT.

J is TRBJ1-2 and V is TRBV5-6; perhaps TRBD1 as D (6 bases). This CDR3 contains 16 residues. Between the trimmed V and J ends, which lost 4 bases and 4 bases, there was a span of 20 bases. From germline, CDR1 is SGHDT and CDR2 YYEEEE. The CDR3 sequence: CASSPLHDRKIYGYTF. The CDR3 bases are TGTGCCAGCAGCCCCCTGCATGACAGGAAGATCTATGGCTACACCTTC.

The chain recombines TRBV28 with TRBJ2-5, with D perhaps matching TRBD1 (6 bases). From germline, CDR1 is MDHEN and CDR2 SYDVKM. V lost 5 bases, J lost 4 bases, and 11 bases lay in between. The CDR3 spans 13 residues. The CDR3 sequence is CASSPGHRETQYF. The CDR3 DNA sequence: TGTGCCAGCAGTCCGGGACACCGAGAGACCCAGTACTTC.